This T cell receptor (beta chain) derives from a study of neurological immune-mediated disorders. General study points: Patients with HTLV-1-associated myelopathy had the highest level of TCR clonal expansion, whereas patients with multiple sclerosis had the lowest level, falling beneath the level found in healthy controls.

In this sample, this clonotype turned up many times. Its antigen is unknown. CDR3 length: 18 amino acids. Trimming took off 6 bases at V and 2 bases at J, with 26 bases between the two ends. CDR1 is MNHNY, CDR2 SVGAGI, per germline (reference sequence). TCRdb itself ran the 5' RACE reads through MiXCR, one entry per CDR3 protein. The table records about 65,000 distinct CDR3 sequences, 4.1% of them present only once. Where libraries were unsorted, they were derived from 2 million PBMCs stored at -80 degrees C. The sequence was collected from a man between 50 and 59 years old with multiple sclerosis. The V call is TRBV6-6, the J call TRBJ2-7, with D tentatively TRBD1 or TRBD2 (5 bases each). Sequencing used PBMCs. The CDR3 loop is CASSLLPRGTPGPYEQYV. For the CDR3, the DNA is TGTGCCAGCAGCCTCCTCCCCCGTGGGACGCCGGGCCCCTACGAGCAGTACGTC.